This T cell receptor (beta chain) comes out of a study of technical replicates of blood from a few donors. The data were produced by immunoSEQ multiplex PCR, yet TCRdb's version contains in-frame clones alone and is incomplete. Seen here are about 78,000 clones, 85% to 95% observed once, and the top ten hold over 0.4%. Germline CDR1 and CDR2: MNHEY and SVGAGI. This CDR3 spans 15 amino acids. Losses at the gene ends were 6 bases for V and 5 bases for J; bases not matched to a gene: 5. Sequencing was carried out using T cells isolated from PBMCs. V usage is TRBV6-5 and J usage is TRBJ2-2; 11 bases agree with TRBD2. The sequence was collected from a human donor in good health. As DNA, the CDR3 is TGTGCCAGCAGCTGGACTAGCGGGTCGACCGGGGAGCTGTTTTTT. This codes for CASSWTSGSTGELFF.